This T cell receptor (beta chain) was retrieved from a study of diagnostic markers for celiac disease (dated by TCRdb to between 2020 and 2021). Comment on this clonotype: No cognate antigen has been identified for it.

Sequencer: Illumina MiSeq. TCRdb reprocessed the reads and lists each CDR3 protein sequence as a single entry, with no DNA. The sample table gives about 5,600 distinct CDR3 sequences. Over 4.5% of the sample is taken by the ten largest. The germline V gene sets CDR1 to SGHDN and CDR2 to FVKESK. The CDR3 has 17 amino acids, counting the end cysteine and phenylalanine. No DNA is listed. Source material: either unsorted cells or a sorted T cell fraction (not recorded which). The sequence joins TRBV14 to TRBJ1-4; the D call of TRBD1 rests on TCRdb alone, since no DNA is present to check it. The TCR was taken from a human donor. This table probably holds off-target reads from a library built for another chain. CDR3 reads: CASSQAVLDSWREKLFF.